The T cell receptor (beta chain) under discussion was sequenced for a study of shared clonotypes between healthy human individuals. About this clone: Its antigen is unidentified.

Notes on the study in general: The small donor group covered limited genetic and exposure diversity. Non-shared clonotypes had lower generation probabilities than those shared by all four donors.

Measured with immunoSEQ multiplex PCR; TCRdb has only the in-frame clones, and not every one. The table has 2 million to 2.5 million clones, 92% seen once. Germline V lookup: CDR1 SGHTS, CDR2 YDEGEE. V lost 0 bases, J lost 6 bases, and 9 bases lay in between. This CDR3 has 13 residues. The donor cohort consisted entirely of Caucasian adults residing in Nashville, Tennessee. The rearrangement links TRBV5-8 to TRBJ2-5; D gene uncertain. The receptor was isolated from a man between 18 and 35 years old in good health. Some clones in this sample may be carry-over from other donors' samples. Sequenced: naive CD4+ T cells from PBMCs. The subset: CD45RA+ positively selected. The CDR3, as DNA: TGTGCCAGCAGCTTGGGGCCCGCTCAGACCCAGTACTTC. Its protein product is CASSLGPAQTQYF. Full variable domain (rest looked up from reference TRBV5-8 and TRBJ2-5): EAGVTQSPTHLIKTRGQQATLRCSPISGHTSVYWYQQALGLGLQFLLWYDEGEERNRGNFPPRFSGRQFPNYSSELNVNALELEDSALYLCASSLGPAQTQYFGPGTRLLVL.